The following is a TCR beta chain sequence with its context. Its specificity is not known. The sample originates from a study of STAT5B mutations in CD4+ large granular lymphocyte leukemia. Overall study context: Healthy donors showed HLA-associated enrichment of the CDR3 'QG' motif. Study-wide points: Less than 30% of private leukemic clonotypes occurred rarely in other patients' non-leukemic repertoires. Top patient clones used TRBV06 genes more often: 8/27 versus 2/35 in controls.

Authors' processing steps: Lowest detectable productive clonotype frequency was 2.59 x 10-5. Repertoires were generated with immunoSEQ multiplex PCR, while TCRdb's copy carries only in-frame clones and drops some. V and J calls and clone size are as listed in that table; D and trimming were resolved from the DNA. The sample yields 40,000 to 45,000 clones, less than 85% seen once. CDR1 SQVTM and CDR2 ANQGSEA come from the germline V gene. This CDR3 spans 16 amino acids. The J segment lost 5 bases and the V segment lost 7 bases, leaving 10 bases of the junction unmatched. The sequenced sample consisted of CD4+ T cells from blood buffy coats. V and J are TRBV29-1 and TRBJ2-3; 15 bases are a match to TRBD2. This clonotype originated in a human donor in good health. CDR3 region: CSADGGLAGGIDTQYF. In DNA form, the CDR3 reads TGCAGCGCTGACGGGGGACTAGCGGGAGGTATAGATACGCAGTATTTT.